These 25 T cell receptor beta chains were all obtained from the same sample, sequenced in a study of control samples from healthy donors and cancer patients. The assay was immunoSEQ multiplex PCR, and TCRdb's table has in-frame clones only and misses some. The sample carries some 79,000 clones, about 90% recorded once. Sequenced input: blood. These receptors were obtained from a woman between 45 and 65 years old in good health.

The genes are TRBV4-2 and TRBJ2-1; TRBD2 is a possible D gene (6 bases). Germline loops: CDR1 LGHNA, CDR2 YNFKEQ. The V end lost 1 base, the J end lost 5 bases, and 15 bases lay between the germline ends. The CDR3 has 16 amino acids. The CDR3 sequence is CASSQVTARRDNEQFF. The DNA of the CDR3 is TGTGCCAGCAGCCAAGTCACAGCGAGGAGGGACAATGAGCAGTTCTTC.

The chain combines TRBV5-6 with TRBJ1-3; 8 nucleotides match TRBD1. The germline V gene has CDR1 SGHDT and CDR2 YYEEEE. CDR3 length: 16 amino acids. Trimming removed 4 bases from V and 0 bases from J; junction bases left unmatched: 6. CDR3: CASSLQDRVSGNTIYF. In DNA form, the CDR3 reads TGTGCCAGCAGCCTTCAGGACAGGGTCTCTGGAAACACCATATATTTT.

V usage is TRBV19 and J usage is TRBJ2-5; D unclear. Deletions cut 3 bases from V and 3 bases from J, with 8 bases between. This CDR3 is built from 13 residues. Germline assignment: CDR1 LNHDA and CDR2 SQIVND (reference sequence). Here the CDR3 reads CASSMIAEETQYF. CDR3 DNA: TGTGCCAGTAGTATGATAGCAGAAGAGACCCAGTACTTC.

The V call is TRBV19, the J call TRBJ2-1; 10 positions agree with TRBD1. V lost 2 bases and J lost 9; bases outside the gene matches: 10. CDR1 is LNHDA, CDR2 SQIVND, per germline (reference sequence). CDR3 length: 16 amino acids. CDR3: CASSIPPGQGKGEQFF. CDR3 bases: TGTGCCAGTAGTATACCCCCGGGACAGGGGAAAGGTGAGCAGTTCTTC. Looking up the rest from reference TRBV19 and TRBJ2-1 gives the full variable domain: DGGITQSPKYLFRKEGQNVTLSCEQNLNHDAMYWYRQDPGQGLRLIYYSQIVNDFQKGDIAEGYSVSREKKESFPLTVTSAQKNPTAFYLCASSIPPGQGKGEQFFGPGTRLTVL.

Regarding this clone: The germline gene is not matched at one end of the junction; a read error may be the cause. V gene TRBV19 combines with J gene TRBJ2-5; D remains unclear. This CDR3 region has 11 residues. The germline CDR1 and CDR2 sequences are LNHDA and SQIVND (reference sequence). The CDR3 DNA is TGTGCCAGTAGTCTAGAGCGGACCCAGTACTTC. As protein: CASSLERTQYF.

This clone was seen only once. The V gene is TRBV12-3 or TRBV12-4, the J gene TRBJ2-5; D is unclear. This CDR3 is 13 amino acids long. The germline V and J ends were trimmed by 3 bases and 3 bases, with 8 bases remaining between them. In nucleotides, the CDR3 is TGTGCCAGCAGTTTCCAGTTTGAAGAGACCCAGTACTTC. This gives the protein CASSFQFEETQYF.

The rearrangement links TRBV18 to TRBJ2-1, with D perhaps being TRBD1 or TRBD2 (7 bases each). V lost 5 bases and J lost 8, with 34 bases in between. CDR1 KGHSH and CDR2 LQKENI come from the germline V gene. The CDR3 covers 20 residues. CDR3 in amino acids: CASSFTTGAVSAGAGDEQFF. CDR3 nucleotide sequence: TGTGCCAGCTCATTTACCACAGGGGCGGTCTCTGCGGGAGCCGGGGATGAGCAGTTCTTC. The variable domain in full, completed from reference TRBV18 and TRBJ2-1, reads NAGVMQNPRHLVRRRGQEARLRCSPMKGHSHVYWYRQLPEEGLKFMVYLQKENIIDESGMPKERFSAEFPKEGPSILRIQQVVRGDSAAYFCASSFTTGAVSAGAGDEQFFGPGTRLTVL.

J is TRBJ2-3 and V is TRBV6-5; D is perhaps TRBD2 (6 bases). The CDR3 extends over 15 amino acids. V dropped 0 bases and J dropped 4 bases, with 11 bases sitting between them. In germline, CDR1 is MNHEY, CDR2 SVGAGI. CDR3 residues: CASSYSGGTADTQYF. CDR3 coding DNA: TGTGCCAGCAGTTACTCGGGGGGAACGGCAGATACGCAGTATTTT.

This clone was recorded once. This rearrangement joins TRBV5-1 to TRBJ2-1; a possible D gene is TRBD1 (6 bases). The length of the CDR3 is 15 residues. Germline CDR1 reads SGHRS; CDR2 reads YFSETQ. Trimming removed 1 base at V and 4 bases at J, with 12 bases between. The CDR3 sequence is CASSLTGTRYNEQFF. The CDR3 bases are TGCGCCAGCAGCTTGACAGGGACGAGATACAATGAGCAGTTCTTC.

The chain combines TRBV5-1 with TRBJ1-2, with TRBD1 matching over 7 bases. J gave up 8 bases and V 1 base, and 11 bases lay outside the gene matches. This CDR3 is built from 15 residues. Germline V gives CDR1 SGHRS, CDR2 YFSETQ. The CDR3 region is CASSLSSKTGTGYTF. CDR3 in DNA: TGCGCCAGCAGCTTGTCCTCCAAGACAGGGACCGGCTACACCTTC.

This chain uses TRBV6-5 with TRBJ2-7, with D perhaps matching TRBD1 or TRBD2 (5 bases each). The V gene's germline CDR1 is MNHEY and CDR2 SVGAGI. V dropped 0 bases and J dropped 5 bases, with 8 bases sitting between them. CDR3 length: 13 amino acids. CDR3 sequence (DNA): TGTGCCAGCAGTTACTCGAGGGGTAACGAGCAGTACTTC. Protein product: CASSYSRGNEQYF.

The rearrangement joins TRBV9 to TRBJ1-5; TRBD1 might be the D (6 bases). CDR1 is SGDLS and CDR2 is YYNGEE in the germline V gene. V was clipped by 7 bases and J by 0 bases, with 11 bases between them. The CDR3 runs to 14 residues. The CDR3 protein is CASGTSSSNQPQHF. The CDR3 DNA follows: TGTGCCAGCGGGACATCTAGTAGCAATCAGCCCCAGCATTTT.

The chain joins TRBV5-1 to TRBJ2-5, with a possible D match to TRBD2 (6 bases). This CDR3 spans 13 amino acids. Germline V CDR1 and CDR2: SGHRS, YFSETQ. Trimming pared 4 bases from V and 5 bases from J, leaving 12 bases between. The CDR3 reads CASSEREVETQYF. The CDR3 nucleotides are TGCGCCAGCAGCGAGAGGGAGGTCGAGACCCAGTACTTC.

By sample fraction, this clone is medium-sized. The genes are TRBV5-1 and TRBJ1-1; D is undetermined. This CDR3 spans 14 amino acids. Trimming cost V 0 bases and J 4 bases, with 10 bases left between them. Germline loops: CDR1 SGHRS, CDR2 YFSETQ. CDR3 nucleotide sequence: TGCGCCAGCAGCTTGGACCTACTGGGCACTGAAGCTTTCTTT. It translates to CASSLDLLGTEAFF.

This chain uses TRBV5-4 with TRBJ1-1, with TRBD1 matching 9 bases. In germline, CDR1 is SGHNT, CDR2 YYREEE (reference sequence). CDR3 size: 14 residues. Germline trimming cut 0 bases from V and 5 bases from J; bases unmatched to any gene: 2. CDR3 amino acids: CASSLGQGVTEAFF. For the CDR3, the DNA is TGTGCCAGCAGCTTGGGACAGGGGGTTACTGAAGCTTTCTTT.

CDR3 sequence (DNA): TGTGCCAGCATCCGCCCCGGCTATGGCTACACCTTC. Translation gives CASIRPGYGYTF. V and J are TRBV7-9 and TRBJ1-2; no reliable D call. Germline CDR1 SEHNR, CDR2 FQNEAQ (reference sequence). There are 12 residues in the CDR3. Trimming stripped 7 bases from V and 4 bases from J, with 10 bases between.

This clone was observed a few times. This rearrangement joins TRBV5-8 to TRBJ2-4; 7 positions match TRBD2. Unmatched junction bases numbered 11, after V lost 0 bases and J lost 5 bases. The V gene's germline CDR1 is SGHTS and CDR2 YDEGEE. The CDR3 consists of 17 residues. The CDR3 DNA reads as TGTGCCAGCAGCTTGGTCGTGACTAGCTATGGGGAAAACATTCAGTACTTC. It specifies CASSLVVTSYGENIQYF.

The V call is TRBV7-9, the J call TRBJ2-1, with 10 bases that match TRBD2. CDR1 and CDR2 from the germline V gene are SEHNR and FQNEAQ (reference sequence). This CDR3 comprises 14 residues. Unmatched junction bases numbered 4, after V lost 3 bases and J lost 8 bases. CDR3 sequence reads: CASSFLAGVYEQFF. The CDR3 DNA follows: TGTGCCAGCAGCTTTCTAGCGGGAGTGTATGAGCAGTTCTTC.

This clone was seen more than once but under ten times. The chain has TRBV3-1 (or the pseudogene TRBV3-2) and TRBJ1-3; D might be TRBD1 (6 bases). V lost 1 base to trimming and J lost 1 base, with 11 bases between them. CDR1 and CDR2 from the germline V gene are LGHDT and YNNKEL (reference sequence). The CDR3 loop spans 16 amino acids. The CDR3 sequence: CASSQGRGVSGNTIYF. CDR3 DNA sequence: TGTGCCAGCAGCCAAGGAAGGGGGGTTTCTGGAAACACCATATATTTT.

The chain recombines TRBV5-1 with TRBJ1-2, with TRBD1 matching 8 bases. The CDR3 consists of 15 residues. The ends lost 4 bases at V and 4 bases at J; junction bases unmatched: 9. In germline, CDR1 is SGHRS, CDR2 YFSETQ. CDR3 bases: TGCGCCAGCAGCGCGGGGACAGGTGCCTCCTATGGCTACACCTTC. It specifies CASSAGTGASYGYTF.

The V gene is TRBV5-1, the J gene TRBJ1-2, with D possibly TRBD1 on 5 matching bases. The germline V gene encodes CDR1 SGHRS and CDR2 YFSETQ. Trimming took off 0 bases at V and 8 bases at J, with 14 bases between the two ends. CDR3 length equals 14 residues. CDR3 region: CASSLGDRLRGYTF. The CDR3 bases are TGCGCCAGCAGCTTGGGGGACCGCCTTCGGGGCTACACCTTC. Using reference TRBV5-1 and TRBJ1-2 for the parts outside the CDR3, the full variable domain is KAGVTQTPRYLIKTRGQQVTLSCSPISGHRSVSWYQQTPGQGLQFLFEYFSETQRNKGNFPGRFSGRQFSNSRSEMNVSTLELGDSALYLCASSLGDRLRGYTFGSGTRLTVV.

This chain connects TRBV5-1 to TRBJ2-2; D is perhaps TRBD1 (6 bases). Germline lookup yields CDR1 SGHRS and CDR2 YFSETQ. The germline V and J ends were trimmed by 4 bases and 2 bases, with 9 bases remaining between them. The CDR3 has 14 amino acids. In DNA, the CDR3 is TGCGCCAGCAGCCAGACAGGAAACACCGGGGAGCTGTTTTTT. This sequence encodes CASSQTGNTGELFF. Full variable domain (outside the CDR3, taken from reference TRBV5-1 and TRBJ2-2): KAGVTQTPRYLIKTRGQQVTLSCSPISGHRSVSWYQQTPGQGLQFLFEYFSETQRNKGNFPGRFSGRQFSNSRSEMNVSTLELGDSALYLCASSQTGNTGELFFGEGSRLTVL.

The chain joins TRBV7-9 to TRBJ1-4, with a tentative D call TRBD1 (5 bases). The CDR3 extends over 12 amino acids. Between the trimmed V and J ends, which lost 8 bases and 8 bases, there was a span of 12 bases. The germline V gene encodes CDR1 SEHNR and CDR2 FQNEAQ (reference sequence). Here the CDR3 DNA reads TGTGCCAGCGGCCCGAGGGGCGAAAAACTGTTTTTT. Translating it yields CASGPRGEKLFF.

This clone was seen a single time. V and J are TRBV5-4 and TRBJ2-7, with D tentatively TRBD1 or TRBD2 (5 bases each). The CDR3 covers 16 residues. The V end was cut by 3 bases, the J end by 0 bases, with 16 bases between. Germline lookup yields CDR1 SGHNT and CDR2 YYREEE (reference sequence). The CDR3 is CASSSGWGRDSYEQYF. The CDR3, as DNA: TGTGCCAGCAGCTCGGGTTGGGGACGAGACTCCTACGAGCAGTACTTC.

The V gene is TRBV3-1 (or the pseudogene TRBV3-2), the J gene TRBJ1-4; 9 bases match TRBD1. This CDR3 comprises 16 residues. Germline V gene data show CDR1 as LGHDT and CDR2 as YNNKEL (reference sequence). V shed 2 bases, J shed 7 bases, and the junction held 8 bases outside the gene matches. The CDR3 coding sequence is TGTGCCAGCAGCCAAATACAGGGGGCGCCGGGTGAAAAACTGTTTTTT. Its translation: CASSQIQGAPGEKLFF.